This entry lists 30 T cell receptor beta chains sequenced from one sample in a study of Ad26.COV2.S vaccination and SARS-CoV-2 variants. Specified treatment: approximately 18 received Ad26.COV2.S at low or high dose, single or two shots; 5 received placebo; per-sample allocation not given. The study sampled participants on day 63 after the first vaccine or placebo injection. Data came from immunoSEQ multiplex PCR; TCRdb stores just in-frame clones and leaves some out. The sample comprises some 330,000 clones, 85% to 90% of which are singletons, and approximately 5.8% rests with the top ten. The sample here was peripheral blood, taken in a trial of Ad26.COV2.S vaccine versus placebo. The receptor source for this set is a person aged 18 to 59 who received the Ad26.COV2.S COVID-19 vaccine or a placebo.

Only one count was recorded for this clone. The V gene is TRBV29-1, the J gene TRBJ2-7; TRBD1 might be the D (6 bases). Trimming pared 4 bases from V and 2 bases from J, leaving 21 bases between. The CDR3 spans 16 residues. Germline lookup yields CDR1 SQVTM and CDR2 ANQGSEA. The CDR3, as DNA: TGCAGCGTTGTCGTTACAGGGAACCGGGAACCCTACGAGCAGTACGTC. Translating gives CSVVVTGNREPYEQYV.

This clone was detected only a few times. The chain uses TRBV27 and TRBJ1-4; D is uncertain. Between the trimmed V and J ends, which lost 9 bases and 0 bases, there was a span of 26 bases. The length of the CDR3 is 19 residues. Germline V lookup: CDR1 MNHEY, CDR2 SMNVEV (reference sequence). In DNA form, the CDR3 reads TGTGCCAGTCGACTCCGCTCACCGGGCACACTTGCAACTAATGAAAAACTGTTTTTT. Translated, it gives CASRLRSPGTLATNEKLFF.

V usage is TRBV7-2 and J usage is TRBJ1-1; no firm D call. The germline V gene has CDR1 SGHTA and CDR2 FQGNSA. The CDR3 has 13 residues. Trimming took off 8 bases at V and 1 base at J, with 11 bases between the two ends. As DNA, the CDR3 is TGTGCCAGCGACGTCATGGGGAACACTGAAGCTTTCTTT. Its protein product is CASDVMGNTEAFF.

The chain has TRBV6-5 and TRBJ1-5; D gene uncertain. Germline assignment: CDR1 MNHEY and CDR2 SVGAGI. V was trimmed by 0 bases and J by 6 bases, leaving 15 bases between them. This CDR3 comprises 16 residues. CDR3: CASSYSAPEAGQPQHF. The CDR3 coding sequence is TGTGCCAGCAGTTACTCAGCCCCGGAAGCGGGTCAGCCCCAGCATTTT.

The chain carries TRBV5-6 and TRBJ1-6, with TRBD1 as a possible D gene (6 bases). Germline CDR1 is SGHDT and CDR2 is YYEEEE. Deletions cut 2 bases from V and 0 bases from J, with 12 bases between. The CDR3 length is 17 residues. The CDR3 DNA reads TGTGCCAGCAGCTTTTGGGACATTCGCTCCTATAATTCACCCCTCCACTTT. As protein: CASSFWDIRSYNSPLHF.

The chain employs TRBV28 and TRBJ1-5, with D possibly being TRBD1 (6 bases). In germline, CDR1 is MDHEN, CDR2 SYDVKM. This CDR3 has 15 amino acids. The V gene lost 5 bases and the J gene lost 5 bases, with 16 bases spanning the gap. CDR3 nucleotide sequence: TGTGCCAGCAGTGCGACAGGTTTGCGGGATCAGCCCCAGCATTTT. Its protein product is CASSATGLRDQPQHF.

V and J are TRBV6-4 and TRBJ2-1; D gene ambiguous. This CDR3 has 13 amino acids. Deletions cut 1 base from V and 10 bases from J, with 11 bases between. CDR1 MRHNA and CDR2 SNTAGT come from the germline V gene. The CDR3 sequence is CASSDWASREQFF. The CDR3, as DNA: TGTGCCAGCAGTGACTGGGCCAGCCGAGAGCAGTTCTTC.

The CDR3 spells CASSQDSGSGYTF. CDR3 DNA: TGTGCCAGCAGCCAAGATTCGGGTAGTGGCTACACCTTC. This chain joins TRBV3-1 (or the pseudogene TRBV3-2) and TRBJ1-2, with D uncertain. Germline CDR1 and CDR2: LGHDT and YNNKEL (reference sequence). The germline V and J ends were trimmed by 0 bases and 7 bases, with 9 bases remaining between them. The CDR3 covers 13 residues.

The CDR3 is CSVETGQGASLTNYGYTF. The CDR3 DNA reads TGCAGCGTTGAGACGGGACAGGGGGCTTCGTTAACTAACTATGGCTACACCTTC. V and J are TRBV29-1 and TRBJ1-2; 12 nucleotides match TRBD1. This CDR3 contains 18 residues. Germline-derived CDR1 and CDR2 are SQVTM and ANQGSEA. V gave up 3 bases and J gave up 0 bases; unmatched junction bases: 11.

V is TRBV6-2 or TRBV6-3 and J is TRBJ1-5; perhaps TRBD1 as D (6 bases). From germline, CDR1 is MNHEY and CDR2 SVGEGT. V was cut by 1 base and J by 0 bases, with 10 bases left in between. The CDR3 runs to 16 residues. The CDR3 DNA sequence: TGTGCCAGCAGTTACTTAGGGACACATAGCAATCAGCCCCAGCATTTT. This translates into CASSYLGTHSNQPQHF.

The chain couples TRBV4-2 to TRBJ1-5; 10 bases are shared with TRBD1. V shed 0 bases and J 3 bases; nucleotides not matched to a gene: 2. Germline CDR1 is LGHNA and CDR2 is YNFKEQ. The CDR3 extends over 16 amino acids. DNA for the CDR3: TGTGCCAGCAGCCAAGATGGACAGGGGGACAATCAGCCCCAGCATTTT. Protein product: CASSQDGQGDNQPQHF.

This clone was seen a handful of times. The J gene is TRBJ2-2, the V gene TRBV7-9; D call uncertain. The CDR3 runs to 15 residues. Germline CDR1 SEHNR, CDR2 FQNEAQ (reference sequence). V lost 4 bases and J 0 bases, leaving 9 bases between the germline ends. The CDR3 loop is CASSSGYANTGELFF. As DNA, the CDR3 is TGTGCCAGCAGCTCCGGGTACGCGAACACCGGGGAGCTGTTTTTT.

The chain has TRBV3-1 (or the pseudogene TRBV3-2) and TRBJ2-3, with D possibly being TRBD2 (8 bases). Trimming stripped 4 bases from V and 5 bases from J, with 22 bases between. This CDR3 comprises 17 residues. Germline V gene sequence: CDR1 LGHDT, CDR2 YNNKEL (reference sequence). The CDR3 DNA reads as TGTGCCAGCAGCCCTGGTACAGGGGAGCGGGAGTTAGATACGCAGTATTTT. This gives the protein CASSPGTGERELDTQYF.

For the CDR3, the DNA is TGTGCCAGCCGGATACCTTCTGGAAACACCATATATTTT. Its translation is CASRIPSGNTIYF. The chain uses TRBV18 and TRBJ1-3; D is ambiguous. This CDR3 comprises 13 residues. Germline V lookup: CDR1 KGHSH, CDR2 LQKENI. Trimming stripped 8 bases from V and 1 base from J, with 9 bases between.

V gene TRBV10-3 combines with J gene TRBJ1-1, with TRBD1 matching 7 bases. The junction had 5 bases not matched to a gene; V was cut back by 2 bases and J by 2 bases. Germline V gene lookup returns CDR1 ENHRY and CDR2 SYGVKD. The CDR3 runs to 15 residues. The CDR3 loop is CAISERGTDNTEAFF. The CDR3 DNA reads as TGTGCCATCAGTGAGAGGGGGACAGACAACACTGAAGCTTTCTTT.

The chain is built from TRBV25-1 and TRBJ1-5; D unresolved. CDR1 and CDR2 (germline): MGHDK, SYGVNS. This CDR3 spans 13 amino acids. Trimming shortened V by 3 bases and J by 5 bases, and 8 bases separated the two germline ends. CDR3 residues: CASSDGGDQPQHF. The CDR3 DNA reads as TGTGCCAGCAGTGACGGTGGGGATCAGCCCCAGCATTTT.

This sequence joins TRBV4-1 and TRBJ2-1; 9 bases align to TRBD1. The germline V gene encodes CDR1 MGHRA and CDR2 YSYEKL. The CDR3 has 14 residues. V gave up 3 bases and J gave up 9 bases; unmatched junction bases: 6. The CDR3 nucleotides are TGCGCCAGCAGCCAGGGACAGGGTCTTAGTGAGCAGTTCTTC. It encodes CASSQGQGLSEQFF.

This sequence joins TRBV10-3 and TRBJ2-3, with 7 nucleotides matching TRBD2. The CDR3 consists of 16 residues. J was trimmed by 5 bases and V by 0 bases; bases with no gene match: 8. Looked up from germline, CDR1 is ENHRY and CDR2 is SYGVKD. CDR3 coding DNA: TGTGCCATCAGTGAGTCGAAGGTAGCGGGTGGAGATACGCAGTATTTT. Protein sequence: CAISESKVAGGDTQYF.

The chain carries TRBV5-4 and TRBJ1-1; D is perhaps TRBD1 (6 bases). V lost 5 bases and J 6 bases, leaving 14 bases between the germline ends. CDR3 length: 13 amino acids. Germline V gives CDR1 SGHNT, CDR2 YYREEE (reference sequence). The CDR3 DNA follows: TGTGCCAGCAGTACCACAGGGTTACCTGAAGCTTTCTTT. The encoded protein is CASSTTGLPEAFF.

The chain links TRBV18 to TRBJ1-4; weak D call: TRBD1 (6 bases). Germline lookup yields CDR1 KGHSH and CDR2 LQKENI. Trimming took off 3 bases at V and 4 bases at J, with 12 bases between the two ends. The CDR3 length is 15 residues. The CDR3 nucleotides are TGTGCCAGCTCACCCCGGACACAGGGTAATGAAAAACTGTTTTTT. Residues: CASSPRTQGNEKLFF.

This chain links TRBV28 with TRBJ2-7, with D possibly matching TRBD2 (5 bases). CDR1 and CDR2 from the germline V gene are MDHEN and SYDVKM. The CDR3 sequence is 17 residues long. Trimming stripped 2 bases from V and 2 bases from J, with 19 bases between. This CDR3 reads CASSLGRLWGFTYEQYF. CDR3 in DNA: TGTGCCAGCAGTTTAGGGAGATTGTGGGGATTCACCTACGAGCAGTACTTC.

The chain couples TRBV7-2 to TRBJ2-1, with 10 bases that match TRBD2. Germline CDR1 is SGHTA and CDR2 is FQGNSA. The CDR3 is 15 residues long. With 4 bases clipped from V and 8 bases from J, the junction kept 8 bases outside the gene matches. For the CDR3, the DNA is TGTGCCAGCAGCTCAGCGGGAGGGCCATTTGATGAGCAGTTCTTC. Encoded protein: CASSSAGGPFDEQFF. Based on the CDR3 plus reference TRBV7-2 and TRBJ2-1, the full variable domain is GAGVSQSPSNKVTEKGKDVELRCDPISGHTALYWYRQSLGQGLEFLIYFQGNSAPDKSGLPSDRFSAERTGGSVSTLTIQRTQQEDSAVYLCASSSAGGPFDEQFFGPGTRLTVL.

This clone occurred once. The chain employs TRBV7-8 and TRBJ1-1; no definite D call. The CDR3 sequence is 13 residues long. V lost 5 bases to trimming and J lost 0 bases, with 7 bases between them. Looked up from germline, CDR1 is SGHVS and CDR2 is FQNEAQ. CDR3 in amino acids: CASSVLMNTEAFF. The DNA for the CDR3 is TGTGCCAGCAGCGTCCTCATGAACACTGAAGCTTTCTTT.

The CDR3 loop reads CAWSPSGPSASSYEQYV. In nucleotides, the CDR3 is TGTGCCTGGAGTCCAAGCGGTCCCTCCGCGAGCTCCTACGAGCAGTACGTC. The rearrangement uses TRBV30 and TRBJ2-7, with D perhaps TRBD2 (5 bases). This CDR3 is 17 amino acids long. V dropped 2 bases and J dropped 0 bases, with 20 bases sitting between them. Germline CDR1 GTSNPN, CDR2 SVGIG (reference sequence).

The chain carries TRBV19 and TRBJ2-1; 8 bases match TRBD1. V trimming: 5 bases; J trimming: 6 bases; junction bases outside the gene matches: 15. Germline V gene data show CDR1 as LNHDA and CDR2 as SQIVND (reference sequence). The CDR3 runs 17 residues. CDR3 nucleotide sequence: TGTGCCAGTAGTTTTCCCCCACGACAGGGGCGCACCAATGAGCAGTTCTTC. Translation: CASSFPPRQGRTNEQFF. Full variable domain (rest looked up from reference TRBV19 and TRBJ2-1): DGGITQSPKYLFRKEGQNVTLSCEQNLNHDAMYWYRQDPGQGLRLIYYSQIVNDFQKGDIAEGYSVSREKKESFPLTVTSAQKNPTAFYLCASSFPPRQGRTNEQFFGPGTRLTVL.

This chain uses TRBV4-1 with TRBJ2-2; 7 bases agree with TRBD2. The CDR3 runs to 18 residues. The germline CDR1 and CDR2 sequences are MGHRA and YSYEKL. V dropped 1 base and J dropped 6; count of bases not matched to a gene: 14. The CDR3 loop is CASSQAGLGPNRAGELFF. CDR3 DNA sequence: TGCGCCAGCAGCCAAGCCGGACTAGGCCCTAATAGGGCCGGGGAGCTGTTTTTT.

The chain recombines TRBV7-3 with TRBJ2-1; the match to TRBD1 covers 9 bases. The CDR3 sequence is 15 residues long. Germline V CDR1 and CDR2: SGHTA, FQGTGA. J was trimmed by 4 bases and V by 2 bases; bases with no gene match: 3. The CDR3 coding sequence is TGTGCCAGCAGCTTAGGGACAGGGATTTACAATGAGCAGTTCTTC. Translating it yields CASSLGTGIYNEQFF.

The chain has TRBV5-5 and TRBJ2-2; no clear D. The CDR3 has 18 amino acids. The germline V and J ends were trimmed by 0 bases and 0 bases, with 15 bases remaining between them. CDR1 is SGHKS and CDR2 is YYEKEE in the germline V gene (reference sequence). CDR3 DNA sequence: TGTGCCAGCAGCTTGGCCCGGATTCTACAGACGAACACCGGGGAGCTGTTTTTT. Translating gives CASSLARILQTNTGELFF.

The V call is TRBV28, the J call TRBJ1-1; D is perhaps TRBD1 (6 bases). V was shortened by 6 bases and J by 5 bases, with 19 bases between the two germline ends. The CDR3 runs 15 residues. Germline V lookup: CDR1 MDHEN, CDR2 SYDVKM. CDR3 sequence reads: CASSLTGASWTEAFF. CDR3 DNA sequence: TGTGCCAGCAGCCTCACGGGGGCGTCGTGGACTGAAGCTTTCTTT.

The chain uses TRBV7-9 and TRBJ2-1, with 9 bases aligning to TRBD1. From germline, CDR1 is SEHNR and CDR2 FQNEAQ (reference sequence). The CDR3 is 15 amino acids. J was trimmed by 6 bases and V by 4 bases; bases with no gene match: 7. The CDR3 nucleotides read TGTGCCAGCAGCTATAAGAACAGGGGGCCCAATGAGCAGTTCTTC. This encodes CASSYKNRGPNEQFF.